This T cell receptor (beta chain) originates from a study of early T cells in non-severe SARS-CoV-2 infection. Each cDNA molecule carried a unique molecular identifier. One entry per CDR3 protein, called by TCRdb with MiXCR from the 5' RACE reads. Found here are tens of thousands of distinct CDR3 sequences, over 9% of them singletons; the top ten hold 7.6%. The origin of this receptor is an adult who was a healthcare worker with PCR-confirmed SARS-CoV-2 infection or an uninfected control (not recorded which). The sequences come from whole blood, collected at baseline.

The CDR3: CSARLPGQSGEKLFF. The CDR3 DNA follows: TGCAGTGCTCGCCTACCGGGACAGTCTGGCGAAAAACTGTTTTTT. This chain connects TRBV20-1 to TRBJ1-4; 7 bases map to TRBD1. V trimming: 5 bases; J trimming: 8 bases; junction bases outside the gene matches: 14. The length of the CDR3 is 15 residues. Per germline, CDR1 DFQATT and CDR2 SNEGSKA (reference sequence).